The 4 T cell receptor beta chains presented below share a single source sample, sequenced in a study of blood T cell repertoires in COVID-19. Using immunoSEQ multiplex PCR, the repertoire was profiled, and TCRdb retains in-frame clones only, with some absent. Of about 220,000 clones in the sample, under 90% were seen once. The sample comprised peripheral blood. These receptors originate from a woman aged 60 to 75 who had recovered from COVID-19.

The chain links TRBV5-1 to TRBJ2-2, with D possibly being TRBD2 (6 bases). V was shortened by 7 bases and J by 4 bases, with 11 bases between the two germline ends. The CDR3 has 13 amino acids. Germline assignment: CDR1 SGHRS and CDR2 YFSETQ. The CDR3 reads CASGFSGTGELFF. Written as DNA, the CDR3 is TGCGCCAGCGGTTTTAGCGGCACCGGGGAGCTGTTTTTT.

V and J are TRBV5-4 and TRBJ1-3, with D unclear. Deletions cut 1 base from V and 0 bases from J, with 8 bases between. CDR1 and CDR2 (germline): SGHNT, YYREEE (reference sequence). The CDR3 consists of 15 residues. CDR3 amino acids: CASSLPPGSGNTIYF. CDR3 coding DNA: TGTGCCAGCAGCTTGCCGCCAGGCTCTGGAAACACCATATATTTT.

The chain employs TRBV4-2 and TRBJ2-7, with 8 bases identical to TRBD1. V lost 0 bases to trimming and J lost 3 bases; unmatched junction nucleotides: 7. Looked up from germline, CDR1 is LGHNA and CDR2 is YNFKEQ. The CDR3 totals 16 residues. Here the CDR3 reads CASSQDGGQVSYEQYF. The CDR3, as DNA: TGTGCCAGCAGCCAAGATGGGGGACAGGTGAGCTACGAGCAGTACTTC.

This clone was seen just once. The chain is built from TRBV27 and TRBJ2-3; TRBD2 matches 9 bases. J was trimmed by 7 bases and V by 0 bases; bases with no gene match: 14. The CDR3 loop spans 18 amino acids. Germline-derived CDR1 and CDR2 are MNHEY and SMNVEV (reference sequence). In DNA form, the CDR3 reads TGTGCCAGCAGTTTATCGACGTGGGGTAGCGGGGGCCCTAATACGCAGTATTTT. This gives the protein CASSLSTWGSGGPNTQYF.